This TCR beta chain was documented in a study of blood T cell repertoires in COVID-19. Overall study: Samples came from the United States, Italy and Spain, spanning acute and convalescent COVID-19. The analysed material was cDNA or gDNA that came from T cells, B-cell-depleted T cells, or PBMCs.

Germline values: CDR1 MNHEY, CDR2 SMNVEV (reference sequence). The junction had 13 bases not matched to a gene; V was cut back by 5 bases and J by 7 bases. CDR3 length: 17 amino acids. Methods used by the authors: Amplified reference gene primers provided the basis for estimating nucleated cell counts. Some clones are missing from TCRdb's copy, which holds only in-frame ones; the method was immunoSEQ multiplex PCR. Clonal size and the V and J genes are those of that table, whereas D and trimming came from the DNA. The repertoire holds 250,000 to 350,000 clones, with 87% as singletons. V and J are TRBV27 and TRBJ1-4; TRBD1 aligns across 10 bases. Sequencing input: peripheral blood. This TCR was recovered from a woman between 45 and 65 years old who had recovered from COVID-19. The DNA for the CDR3 is TGTGCCAGCAGTCCGTCAGACAGGGACAGGGGAGGTGAAAAACTGTTTTTT. Translation: CASSPSDRDRGGEKLFF.